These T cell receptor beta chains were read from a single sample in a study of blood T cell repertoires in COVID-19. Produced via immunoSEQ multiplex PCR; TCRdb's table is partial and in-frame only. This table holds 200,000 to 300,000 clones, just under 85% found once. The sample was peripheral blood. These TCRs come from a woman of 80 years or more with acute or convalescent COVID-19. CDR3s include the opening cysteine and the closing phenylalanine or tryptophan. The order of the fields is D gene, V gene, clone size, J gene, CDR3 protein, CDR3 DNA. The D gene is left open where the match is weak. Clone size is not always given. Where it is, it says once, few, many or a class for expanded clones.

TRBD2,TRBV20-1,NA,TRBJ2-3,CSASRGRSGRRDTQYF,TGCAGTGCTAGTCGGGGGAGGAGCGGGAGAAGGGATACGCAGTATTTT
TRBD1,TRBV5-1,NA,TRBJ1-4,CASSTRQGPTNEKLFF,TGCGCCAGCAGCACGAGACAGGGTCCAACTAATGAAAAACTGTTTTTT
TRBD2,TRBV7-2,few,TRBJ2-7,CATQLSPLAGVEQYF,TGTGCCACTCAGCTTAGTCCCCTAGCGGGGGTCGAGCAGTACTTC
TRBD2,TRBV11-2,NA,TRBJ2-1,CASSLVPAGSTDNEQFF,TGTGCCAGCAGCTTAGTCCCAGCGGGATCTACCGACAATGAGCAGTTCTTC
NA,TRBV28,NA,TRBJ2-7,CASAAEAYEQYF,TGTGCCAGCGCGGCGGAAGCCTACGAGCAGTACTTC
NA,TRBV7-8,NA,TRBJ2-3,CASSLVGGPDTQYF,TGTGCCAGCAGCTTAGTGGGGGGGCCAGATACGCAGTATTTT
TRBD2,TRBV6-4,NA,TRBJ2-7,CASSPGLAGAYEQYF,TGTGCCAGCAGCCCAGGACTAGCGGGGGCCTACGAGCAGTACTTC
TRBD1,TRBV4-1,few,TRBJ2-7,CASSQRRTGHYEQYF,TGCGCCAGCAGCCAACGCCGGACAGGGCACTACGAGCAGTACTTC
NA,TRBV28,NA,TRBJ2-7,CASRPGTLGYEQYF,TGTGCCAGCAGGCCCGGGACACTAGGCTACGAGCAGTACTTC
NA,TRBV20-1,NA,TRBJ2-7,CSASRQGLYEQYF,TGCAGTGCTAGTCGCCAGGGGCTATACGAGCAGTACTTC
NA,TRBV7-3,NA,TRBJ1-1,CASSGKVREGASTEAFF,TGTGCCAGCAGCGGCAAAGTCAGGGAGGGCGCGAGCACTGAAGCTTTCTTT
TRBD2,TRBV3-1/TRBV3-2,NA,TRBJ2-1,CASSSRTSGRAGNEQFF,TGTGCCAGCAGCTCGCGGACTAGCGGGAGGGCGGGGAATGAGCAGTTCTTC
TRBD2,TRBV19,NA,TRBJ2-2,CASSKLAGGTGELFF,TGTGCCAGTAGTAAACTAGCGGGGGGAACCGGGGAGCTGTTTTTT
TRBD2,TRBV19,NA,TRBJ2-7,CASSIVLAGEYEQYF,TGTGCCAGTAGTATAGTTCTAGCGGGGGAATACGAGCAGTACTTC
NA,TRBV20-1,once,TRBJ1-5,CSASQELNQPQHF,TGCAGTGCTAGTCAGGAACTCAATCAGCCCCAGCATTTT
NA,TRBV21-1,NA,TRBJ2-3,CASSTRVGRTDTQYF,TGTGCCAGCAGCACACGAGTGGGGCGGACAGATACGCAGTATTTT
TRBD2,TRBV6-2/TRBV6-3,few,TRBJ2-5,CASSYLGTSMETQYF,TGTGCCAGCAGTTATCTAGGGACTAGCATGGAGACCCAGTACTTC
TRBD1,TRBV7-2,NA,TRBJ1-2,CASSKQGVEGGYTF,TGTGCCAGCAGCAAACAGGGGGTGGAAGGTGGCTACACCTTC
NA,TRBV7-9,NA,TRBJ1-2,CASSPNRTIANYGYTF,TGTGCCAGCAGCCCGAATCGGACAATCGCTAACTATGGCTACACCTTC
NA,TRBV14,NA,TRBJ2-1,CASSHLGGNEQFF,TGTGCCAGCAGCCATCTTGGCGGGAATGAGCAGTTCTTC
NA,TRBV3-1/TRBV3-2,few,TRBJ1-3,CASSQILTAGNTIYF,TGTGCCAGCAGCCAGATACTGACAGCCGGAAACACCATATATTTT
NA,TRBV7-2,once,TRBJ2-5,CASSWDFGETQYF,TGTGCCAGCAGCTGGGACTTCGGAGAGACCCAGTACTTC
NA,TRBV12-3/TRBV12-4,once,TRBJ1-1,CASSPVMNTEAFF,TGTGCCAGCAGTCCGGTAATGAACACTGAAGCTTTCTTT
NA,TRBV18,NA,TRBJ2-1,CASSPGAGGSYNEQFF,TGTGCCAGCTCACCAGGGGCAGGGGGGTCCTACAATGAGCAGTTCTTC
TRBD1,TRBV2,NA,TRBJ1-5,CASSKDRVDNQPQHF,TGTGCCAGCAGTAAAGACAGGGTTGACAATCAGCCCCAGCATTTT
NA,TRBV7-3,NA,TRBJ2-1,CASSYGVRNNEQFF,TGTGCCAGCAGCTACGGGGTTAGAAACAATGAGCAGTTCTTC
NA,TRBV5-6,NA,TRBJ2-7,CASSAGPNYEQYF,TGTGCCAGCTCGGCGGGGCCTAACTACGAGCAGTACTTC
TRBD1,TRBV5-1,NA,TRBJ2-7,CASRGQASSYEQYF,TGCGCCAGCAGGGGACAGGCCTCCTCCTACGAGCAGTACTTC
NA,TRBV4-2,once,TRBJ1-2,CASSQDRQTPNYGYTF,TGTGCCAGCAGCCAAGATCGACAGACTCCTAACTATGGCTACACCTTC
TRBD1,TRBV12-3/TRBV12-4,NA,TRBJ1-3,CASSRGQANTIYF,TGTGCCAGCAGCCGAGGACAGGCGAACACCATATATTTT
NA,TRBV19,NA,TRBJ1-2,CASSISGQDYGYTF,TGTGCCAGTAGTATAAGTGGGCAGGACTACGGCTACACCTTC
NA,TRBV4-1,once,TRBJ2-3,CASSGRGFSTDTQYF,TGCGCCAGCAGTGGGAGAGGGTTCAGCACAGATACGCAGTATTTT
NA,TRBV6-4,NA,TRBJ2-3,CASSDKWATSTDTQYF,TGTGCCAGCAGTGACAAGTGGGCAACGTCCACAGATACGCAGTATTTT
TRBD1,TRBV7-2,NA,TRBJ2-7,CASRPPGGYEQYF,TGTGCCAGCAGACCCCCAGGGGGCTACGAGCAGTACTTC
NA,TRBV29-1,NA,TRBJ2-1,CSVWRNNNEQFF,TGCAGCGTTTGGAGGAATAACAATGAGCAGTTCTTC
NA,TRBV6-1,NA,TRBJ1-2,CASSDQGIGYTF,TGTGCCAGCAGTGATCAGGGAATTGGCTACACCTTC
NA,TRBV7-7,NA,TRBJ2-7,CASSFGQDYEQYF,TGTGCCAGCAGCTTTGGCCAGGACTACGAGCAGTACTTC
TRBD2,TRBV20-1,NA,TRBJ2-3,CSASRQTSGRGTDTQYF,TGCAGTGCTAGTCGACAGACTAGCGGGAGAGGCACAGATACGCAGTATTTT
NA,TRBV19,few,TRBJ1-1,CASSHTMNTEAFF,TGTGCCAGTAGTCACACCATGAACACTGAAGCTTTCTTT
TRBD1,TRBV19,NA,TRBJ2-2,CASTGQVNTGELFF,TGTGCCAGTACGGGACAGGTGAACACCGGGGAGCTGTTTTTT
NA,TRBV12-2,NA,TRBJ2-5,CASRDPMSIALETQYF,TGTGCAAGTCGCGACCCGATGTCCATAGCGTTAGAGACCCAGTACTTC
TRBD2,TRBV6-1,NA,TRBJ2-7,CASSETSDYEQYF,TGTGCCAGCAGTGAAACTAGCGACTACGAGCAGTACTTC
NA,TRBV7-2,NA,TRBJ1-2,CASSPPLDRIYGYTF,TGTGCCAGCAGCCCTCCCCTCGACAGGATTTATGGCTACACCTTC
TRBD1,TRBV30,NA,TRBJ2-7,CAWANDRAAYEQYF,TGTGCCTGGGCGAATGACAGGGCTGCCTACGAGCAGTACTTC
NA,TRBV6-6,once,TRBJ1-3,CASSSFSGNTIYF,TGTGCCAGCAGTTCCTTCTCTGGAAACACCATATATTTT
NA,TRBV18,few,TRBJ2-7,CASSPGSASTREQYF,TGTGCCAGCTCACCGGGTAGCGCATCAACCCGCGAGCAGTACTTC
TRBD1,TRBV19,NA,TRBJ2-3,CASGGQGLGDTQYF,TGTGCCAGTGGGGGACAGGGGTTAGGAGATACGCAGTATTTT
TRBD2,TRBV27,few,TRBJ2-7,CASSTNLLAGGVYEQYF,TGTGCCAGCAGTACAAACCTACTAGCGGGAGGGGTCTACGAGCAGTACTTC
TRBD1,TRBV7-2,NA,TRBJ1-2,CASSLEGAAAYGYTF,TGTGCCAGCAGCTTAGAGGGGGCCGCTGCCTATGGCTACACCTTC
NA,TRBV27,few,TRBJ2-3,CASSFRTQYF,TGTGCCAGCAGTTTTCGGACGCAGTATTTT